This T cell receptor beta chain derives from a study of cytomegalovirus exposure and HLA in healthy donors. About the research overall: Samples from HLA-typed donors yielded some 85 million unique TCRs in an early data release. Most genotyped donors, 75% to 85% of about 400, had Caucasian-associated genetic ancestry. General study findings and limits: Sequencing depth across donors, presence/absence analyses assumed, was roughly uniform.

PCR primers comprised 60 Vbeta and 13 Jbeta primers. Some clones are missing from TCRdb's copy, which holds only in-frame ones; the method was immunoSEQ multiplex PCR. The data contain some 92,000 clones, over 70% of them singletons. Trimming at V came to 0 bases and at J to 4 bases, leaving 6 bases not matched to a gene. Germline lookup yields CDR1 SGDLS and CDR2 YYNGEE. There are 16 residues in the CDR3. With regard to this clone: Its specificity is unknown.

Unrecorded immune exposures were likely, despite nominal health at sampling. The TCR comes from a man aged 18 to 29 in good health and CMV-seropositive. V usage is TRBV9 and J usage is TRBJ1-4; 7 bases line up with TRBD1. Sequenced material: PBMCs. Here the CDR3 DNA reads TGTGCCAGCAGCGTAGCTGGGACAGCCCTTAATGAAAAACTGTTTTTT. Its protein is CASSVAGTALNEKLFF.